The source of this T cell receptor (beta chain) is a study of Graves' ophthalmopathy and Graves' hyperthyroidism. General study points: Ophthalmopathy progression predictions by the model showed 72.22% specificity and about 71% sensitivity. The majority of expanded thyroid clonotypes above 0.001 frequency also occurred in blood.

Ophthalmopathy donors' eye disease showed moderate-to-severe activity, CAS of at least 3, NOSPECS of at least 4 and duration under 3 months. The PBMC fraction was derived from 9.5 to 10 ml of fresh peripheral blood. The germline CDR1 and CDR2 sequences are GTSNPN and SVGIG (reference sequence). The CDR3 is 19 residues long. Trimming took 0 bases from V and 4 from J, leaving 27 bases between them. Transcripts of RNA were the source for amplifying TCR beta CDR3 regions. RT-PCR was first run with HTBI primers, then multiplex PCR in a second round. MiXCR, run by TCRdb on the multiplex PCR reads, gives a single entry per CDR3 protein. Altogether about 210,000 distinct CDR3 sequences are present, under 30% being singletons, with the ten largest covering about 8.2%. This clonotype was seen ten or more times. Its antigen is currently unknown.

The TCR comes from a middle-aged man with Graves' ophthalmopathy. The gene calls are TRBV30 and TRBJ2-5; D might be TRBD2 (6 bases). Material: peripheral blood. CDR3 DNA sequence: TGTGCCTGGAGTGTACTTTACACCCCGCGGGACGGAGTTGCAGAGACCCAGTACTTC. The encoded protein is CAWSVLYTPRDGVAETQYF. The full variable domain, in which reference TRBV30 and TRBJ2-5 provide the parts outside the CDR3, is SQTIHQWPATLVQPVGSPLSLECTVEGTSNPNLYWYRQAAGRGLQLLFYSVGIGQISSEVPQNLSASRPQDRQFILSSKKLLLSDSGFYLCAWSVLYTPRDGVAETQYFGPGTRLLVL.